This T cell receptor (beta chain) was sequenced during a study of identical twins. Each donor was a healthy Caucasian. This clonotype was picked up many times. Its antigen remains unknown. Study-wide points: Shared out-of-frame alpha sequences (those common to twins) showed excess low generation probability. Invariant cells of the MAIT and iNKT types might have partly distorted the zero-insertion analyses. Findings depended on cross-sectional statistics rather than tracking the same donors.

Germline CDR1 and CDR2: SGHDT and YYEEEE. The length of the CDR3 is 14 residues. The V gene lost 9 bases and the J gene lost 2 bases, with 17 bases spanning the gap. One entry per CDR3 protein, called by TCRdb with MiXCR from the 5' RACE reads. The table records approximately 680,000 distinct CDR3 sequences, roughly 7.1% of them present only once. These sequences were also reported in another study, on yellow fever vaccine responses in identical twins.

The clonotype was recovered from a woman aged 18-30 years in good health. This chain connects TRBV5-6 to TRBJ1-2, with TRBD1 as a possible D gene (5 bases). Sequenced: PBMCs. The CDR3 DNA sequence: TGTGCCACCCGCGACTCTGACAGAAACTATGGCTACACCTTC. Amino acids: CATRDSDRNYGYTF.